The 20 T cell receptor beta chains below all came from one sample that was sequenced in a study of cytomegalovirus exposure and HLA in healthy donors. In the PCR, 60 Vbeta and 13 Jbeta primers were used. Assay: immunoSEQ multiplex PCR; the TCRdb copy retains only in-frame clones and omits some. There are 85,000 to 130,000 clones in the sample; around 80% occur only once, and 1.5% to 2% lies in the top ten. Source material: PBMCs. All receptors derive from a woman in her forties in good health and CMV-seronegative.

The sample holds one count of this clone. The chain couples TRBV28 to TRBJ2-2; 8 nucleotides align to TRBD1. This CDR3 has 15 amino acids. J gave up 5 bases and V 6 bases, and 8 bases lay outside the gene matches. The germline CDR1 and CDR2 sequences are MDHEN and SYDVKM. CDR3 loop: CASRRTGLRTGELFF. The CDR3 region has the DNA TGTGCCAGCAGACGGACAGGGTTACGGACCGGGGAGCTGTTTTTT.

The V gene is TRBV7-9, the J gene TRBJ2-5, with 16 positions matching TRBD2. Germline trimming cut 8 bases from V and 5 bases from J; bases unmatched to any gene: 5. Germline-derived CDR1 and CDR2 are SEHNR and FQNEAQ (reference sequence). The length of the CDR3 is 15 residues. The CDR3 protein is CASGGLAGGTETQYF. The DNA of the CDR3 is TGTGCCAGCGGGGGACTAGCGGGAGGGACGGAGACCCAGTACTTC.

The chain carries TRBV6-5 and TRBJ2-1, with 8 bases lining up with TRBD2. V trimming: 4 bases; J trimming: 4 bases; junction bases outside the gene matches: 6. Germline V gene lookup returns CDR1 MNHEY and CDR2 SVGAGI. The CDR3 extends over 15 amino acids. CDR3 region: CASSLSLAGYNEQFF. For the CDR3, the DNA is TGTGCCAGCAGTTTAAGTCTAGCGGGTTACAATGAGCAGTTCTTC.

This clone was observed a handful of times. The V and J genes are TRBV28 and TRBJ1-5; no definite D call. The V end was cut by 5 bases, the J end by 6 bases, with 17 bases between. The germline gives CDR1 MDHEN, CDR2 SYDVKM. The CDR3 covers 15 residues. This chain's CDR3 is CASSVPLGGSQPQHF. The DNA for the CDR3 is TGTGCCAGCAGTGTCCCCCTTGGAGGGAGTCAGCCCCAGCATTTT.

The chain joins TRBV28 to TRBJ1-5; D gene uncertain. Trimming took 3 bases from V and 5 from J, leaving 5 bases between them. CDR1 is MDHEN and CDR2 is SYDVKM in the germline V gene. The CDR3 loop spans 12 amino acids. The CDR3: CASSFWHQPQHF. As DNA, the CDR3 is TGTGCCAGCAGTTTCTGGCATCAGCCCCAGCATTTT.

The V gene is TRBV2, the J gene TRBJ1-1; 8 bases align to TRBD1. After removal of 3 bases from V and 3 bases from J, the junction contained 9 bases not matched to a gene. The CDR3 spans 16 residues. CDR1 is SNHLY and CDR2 is FYNNEI in the germline V gene. The CDR3 sequence: CASSEVQGGYYTEAFF. The CDR3 coding sequence is TGTGCCAGCAGTGAGGTACAGGGGGGATATTACACTGAAGCTTTCTTT.

The CDR3 coding sequence is TGTGCCAGCGGGAGGGAGGGGGGCTACACCTTC. Translated, it gives CASGREGGYTF. The chain combines TRBV28 with TRBJ1-2; D is perhaps TRBD1 (5 bases). The V and J ends lost 8 bases and 8 bases respectively, with 12 bases between them. CDR1 and CDR2 from the germline V gene are MDHEN and SYDVKM. The CDR3 spans 11 residues.

The V call is TRBV18, the J call TRBJ2-7; 11 nucleotides agree with TRBD1. This CDR3 has 13 residues. Germline assignment: CDR1 KGHSH and CDR2 LQKENI. Losses at the gene ends were 6 bases for V and 12 bases for J; bases not matched to a gene: 10. The DNA of the CDR3 is TGTGCCAGCTCTCCCGGACAGGGGGCTTACGCGTACTTC. As protein: CASSPGQGAYAYF.

This chain uses TRBV7-9 with TRBJ2-5; 7 bases map to TRBD2. Germline assignment: CDR1 SEHNR and CDR2 FQNEAQ (reference sequence). J gave up 7 bases and V 1 base, and 9 bases lay outside the gene matches. The CDR3 runs to 15 residues. The chain's CDR3 is CASSLVQASGRTQYF. The CDR3 coding sequence is TGTGCCAGCAGCTTAGTTCAGGCTAGCGGCAGGACCCAGTACTTC.

The chain has TRBV7-9 and TRBJ1-1; perhaps TRBD1 as D (5 bases). V lost 1 base and J 5 bases, leaving 11 bases between the germline ends. Germline V lookup: CDR1 SEHNR, CDR2 FQNEAQ (reference sequence). The CDR3 length is 14 residues. The CDR3: CASSLVGAETEAFF. The CDR3 nucleotides are TGTGCCAGCAGCTTAGTTGGGGCCGAGACTGAAGCTTTCTTT.

The V and J genes are TRBV28 and TRBJ2-7; 7 nucleotides line up with TRBD2. V shed 4 bases, J shed 4 bases, and the junction held 7 bases outside the gene matches. Germline lookup yields CDR1 MDHEN and CDR2 SYDVKM. The CDR3 runs 14 residues. This CDR3 is CASSSLAEIYEQYF. CDR3 nucleotides: TGTGCCAGCAGTTCTCTAGCGGAGATTTACGAGCAGTACTTC.

V is TRBV19 and J is TRBJ1-2, with a weak D call TRBD1 (5 bases). V was trimmed by 3 bases and J by 6 bases, leaving 8 bases between them. The germline gives CDR1 LNHDA, CDR2 SQIVND (reference sequence). There are 12 residues in the CDR3. The CDR3 spells CASSIQGDGYTF. The CDR3 bases are TGTGCCAGTAGTATCCAGGGCGATGGCTACACCTTC.

This clone has only one observation. This chain joins TRBV2 and TRBJ1-2; 8 bases are a match to TRBD1. Per the germline V gene, CDR1 is SNHLY and CDR2 is FYNNEI. J gave up 2 bases and V 6 bases, and 14 bases lay outside the gene matches. This CDR3 is built from 17 residues. This CDR3 is CASSPIGTGAFNYGYTF. DNA for the CDR3: TGTGCCAGCAGCCCAATTGGGACAGGAGCCTTCAACTATGGCTACACCTTC.

V is TRBV7-9 and J is TRBJ2-1; the match to TRBD2 covers 7 bases. V trimming: 1 base; J trimming: 11 bases; junction bases outside the gene matches: 5. Germline V CDR1 and CDR2: SEHNR, FQNEAQ (reference sequence). The CDR3 contains 13 residues. The CDR3 spells CASSLGVGGKQFF. The CDR3, as DNA: TGTGCCAGCAGCTTAGGAGTCGGGGGGAAGCAGTTCTTC.

V and J are TRBV7-2 and TRBJ2-5; 14 bases map to TRBD2. After removal of 0 bases from V and 7 bases from J, the junction contained 10 bases not matched to a gene. Germline CDR1 reads SGHTA; CDR2 reads FQGNSA. The CDR3 contains 18 residues. In DNA form, the CDR3 reads TGTGCCAGCAGCTTAGCCTCGGGACTAGCGGGGGTCGGCGGGACCCAGTACTTC. Amino acid sequence: CASSLASGLAGVGGTQYF. Supplemented by reference TRBV7-2 and TRBJ2-5, the full variable domain reads GAGVSQSPSNKVTEKGKDVELRCDPISGHTALYWYRQSLGQGLEFLIYFQGNSAPDKSGLPSDRFSAERTGGSVSTLTIQRTQQEDSAVYLCASSLASGLAGVGGTQYFGPGTRLLVL.

The chain is built from TRBV28 and TRBJ1-2; no definite D call. Looked up from germline, CDR1 is MDHEN and CDR2 is SYDVKM. Deletions cut 8 bases from V and 4 bases from J, with 11 bases between. The CDR3 has 12 residues. CDR3 amino acids: CASSLISYGYTF. The CDR3 DNA follows: TGTGCCAGCTCCCTAATTTCCTATGGCTACACCTTC.

V gene TRBV11-1 combines with J gene TRBJ2-2; a possible D gene is TRBD2 (6 bases). The CDR3 is 16 amino acids. Between the trimmed V and J ends, which lost 4 bases and 2 bases, there was a span of 14 bases. Germline loops: CDR1 SGHAT, CDR2 FQDESV (reference sequence). The CDR3 region is CASSSTGTANTGELFF. In nucleotides, the CDR3 is TGTGCCAGCAGCTCAACCGGGACTGCCAACACCGGGGAGCTGTTTTTT. The complete variable domain, with remaining parts taken from reference TRBV11-1 and TRBJ2-2, reads EAEVAQSPRYKITEKSQAVAFWCDPISGHATLYWYRQILGQGPELLVQFQDESVVDDSQLPKDRFSAERLKGVDSTLKIQPAELGDSAMYLCASSSTGTANTGELFFGEGSRLTVL.

This sequence joins TRBV15 and TRBJ1-6, with D possibly TRBD1 on 6 matching bases. Trimming stripped 3 bases from V and 6 bases from J, with 12 bases between. Germline values: CDR1 LNHNV, CDR2 YYDKDF (reference sequence). This CDR3 has 15 residues. The CDR3 region is CATSSSGHFNSPLHF. The CDR3 bases are TGTGCCACCAGCAGCTCGGGACATTTTAATTCACCCCTCCACTTT.

The genes are TRBV5-1 and TRBJ1-3; 8 bases are shared with TRBD1. V shed 4 bases and J 4 bases; nucleotides not matched to a gene: 7. The CDR3 is 15 amino acids. Germline V gene sequence: CDR1 SGHRS, CDR2 YFSETQ. DNA of the CDR3: TGCGCCAGCAGCCTAATGACAGGGGCCGGAAACACCATATATTTT. Translation gives CASSLMTGAGNTIYF.

The rearrangement uses TRBV5-1 and TRBJ1-1; 8 bases map to TRBD1. The V segment lost 3 bases and the J segment 12 bases; nucleotides outside the gene matches: 10. Germline values: CDR1 SGHRS, CDR2 YFSETQ. CDR3 length: 13 residues. The CDR3 region is CASSSGQGRFSFF. The CDR3 region has the DNA TGCGCCAGCAGCTCTGGACAGGGTCGATTCTCTTTCTTT.